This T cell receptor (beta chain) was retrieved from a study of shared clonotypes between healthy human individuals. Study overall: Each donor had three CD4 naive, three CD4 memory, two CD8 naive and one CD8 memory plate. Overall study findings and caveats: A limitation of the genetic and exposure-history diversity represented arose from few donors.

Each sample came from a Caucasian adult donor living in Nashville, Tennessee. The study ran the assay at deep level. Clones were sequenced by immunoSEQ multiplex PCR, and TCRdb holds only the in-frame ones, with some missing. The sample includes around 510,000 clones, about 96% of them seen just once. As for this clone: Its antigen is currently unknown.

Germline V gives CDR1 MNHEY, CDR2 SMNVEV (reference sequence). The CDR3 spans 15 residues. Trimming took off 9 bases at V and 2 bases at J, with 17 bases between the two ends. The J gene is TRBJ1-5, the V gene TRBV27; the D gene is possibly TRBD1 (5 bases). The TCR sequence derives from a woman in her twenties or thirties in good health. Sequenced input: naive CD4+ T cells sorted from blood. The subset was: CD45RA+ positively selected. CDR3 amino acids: CARPTPQGCNQPQHF. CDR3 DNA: TGTGCCAGACCAACTCCTCAGGGTTGCAATCAGCCCCAGCATTTT.